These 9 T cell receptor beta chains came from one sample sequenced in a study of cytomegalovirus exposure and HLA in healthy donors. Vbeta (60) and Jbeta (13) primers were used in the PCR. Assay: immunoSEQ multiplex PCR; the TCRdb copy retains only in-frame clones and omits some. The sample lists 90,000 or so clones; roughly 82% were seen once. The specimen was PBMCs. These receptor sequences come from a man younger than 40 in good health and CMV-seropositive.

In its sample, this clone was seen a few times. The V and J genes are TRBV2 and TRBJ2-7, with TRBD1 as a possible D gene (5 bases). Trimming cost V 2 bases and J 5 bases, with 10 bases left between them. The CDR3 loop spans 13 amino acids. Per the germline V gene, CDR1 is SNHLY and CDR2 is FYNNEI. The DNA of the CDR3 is TGTGCCAGCAGTGAACAGGGCCTAAACGAGCAGTACTTC. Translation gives CASSEQGLNEQYF. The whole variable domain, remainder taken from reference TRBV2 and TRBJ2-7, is EPEVTQTPSHQVTQMGQEVILRCVPISNHLYFYWYRQILGQKVEFLVSFYNNEISEKSEIFDDQFSVERPDGSNFTLKIRSTKLEDSAMYFCASSEQGLNEQYFGPGTRLTVT.

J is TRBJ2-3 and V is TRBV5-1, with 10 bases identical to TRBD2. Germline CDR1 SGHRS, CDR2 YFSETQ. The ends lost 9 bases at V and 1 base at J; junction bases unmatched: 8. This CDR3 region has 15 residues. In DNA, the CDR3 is TGCGCCACAGGGGCCGGGACTAGCGGCACAGATACGCAGTATTTT. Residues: CATGAGTSGTDTQYF. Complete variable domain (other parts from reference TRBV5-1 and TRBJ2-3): KAGVTQTPRYLIKTRGQQVTLSCSPISGHRSVSWYQQTPGQGLQFLFEYFSETQRNKGNFPGRFSGRQFSNSRSEMNVSTLELGDSALYLCATGAGTSGTDTQYFGPGTRLTVL.

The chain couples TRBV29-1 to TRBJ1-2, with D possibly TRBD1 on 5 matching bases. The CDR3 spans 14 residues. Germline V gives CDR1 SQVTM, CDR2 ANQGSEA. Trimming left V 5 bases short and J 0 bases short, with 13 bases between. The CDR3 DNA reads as TGCAGCGTTAGACAGCCATACCCTAACTATGGCTACACCTTC. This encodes CSVRQPYPNYGYTF.

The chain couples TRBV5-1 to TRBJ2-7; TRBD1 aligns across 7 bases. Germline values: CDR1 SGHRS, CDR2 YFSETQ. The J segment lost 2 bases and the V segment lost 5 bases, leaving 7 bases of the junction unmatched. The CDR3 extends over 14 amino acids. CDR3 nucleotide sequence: TGCGCCAGCAGATCGACAGGGTTAACCTACGAGCAGTACTTC. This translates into CASRSTGLTYEQYF. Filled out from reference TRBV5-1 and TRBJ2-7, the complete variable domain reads KAGVTQTPRYLIKTRGQQVTLSCSPISGHRSVSWYQQTPGQGLQFLFEYFSETQRNKGNFPGRFSGRQFSNSRSEMNVSTLELGDSALYLCASRSTGLTYEQYFGPGTRLTVT.

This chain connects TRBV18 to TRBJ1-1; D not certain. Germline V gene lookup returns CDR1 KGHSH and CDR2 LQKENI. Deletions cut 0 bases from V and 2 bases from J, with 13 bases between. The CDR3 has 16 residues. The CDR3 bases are TGTGCCAGCTCACCACCCGACCTGAGGGCTAACACTGAAGCTTTCTTT. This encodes CASSPPDLRANTEAFF.

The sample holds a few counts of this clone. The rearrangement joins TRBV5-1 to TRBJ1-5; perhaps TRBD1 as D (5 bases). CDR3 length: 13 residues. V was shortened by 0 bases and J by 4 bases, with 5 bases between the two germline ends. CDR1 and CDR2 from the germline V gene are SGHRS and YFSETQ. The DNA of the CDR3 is TGCGCCAGCAGCTTGGCAGGGAATCAGCCCCAGCATTTT. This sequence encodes CASSLAGNQPQHF.

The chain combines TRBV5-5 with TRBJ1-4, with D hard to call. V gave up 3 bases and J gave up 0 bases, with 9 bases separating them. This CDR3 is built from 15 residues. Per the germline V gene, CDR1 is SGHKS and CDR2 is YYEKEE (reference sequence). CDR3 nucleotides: TGTGCCAGCAGCTCCCTATTCCCAACTAATGAAAAACTGTTTTTT. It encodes CASSSLFPTNEKLFF.

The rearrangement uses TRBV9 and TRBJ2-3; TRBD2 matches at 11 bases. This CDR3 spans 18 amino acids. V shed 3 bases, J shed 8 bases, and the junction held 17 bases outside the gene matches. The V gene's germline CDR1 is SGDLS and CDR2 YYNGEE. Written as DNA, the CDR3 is TGTGCCAGCAGCGCCGTGCCTGAGACTAGCGGGAAACGGGGTACGCAGTATTTT. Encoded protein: CASSAVPETSGKRGTQYF.

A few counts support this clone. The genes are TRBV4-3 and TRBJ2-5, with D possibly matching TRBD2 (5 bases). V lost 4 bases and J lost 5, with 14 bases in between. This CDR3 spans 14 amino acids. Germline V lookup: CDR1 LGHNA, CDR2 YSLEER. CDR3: CASSPGVSDETQYF. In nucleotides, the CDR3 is TGCGCCAGCAGCCCCGGGGTCAGCGACGAGACCCAGTACTTC.